Below, 20 T cell receptor beta chains from the same sample are listed, as sequenced in a study of graft-versus-host responses after intestinal transplantation. The assay was immunoSEQ multiplex PCR, and TCRdb's table has in-frame clones only and misses some. The data hold over 100,000 clones, with 85% to 95% observed a single time. These receptors' antigens are unknown. The specimen was unstimulated CD8+ T cells sorted from spleen or lymph node cells, collected before transplant. These receptors were taken from a human donor who was the organ donor for an intestinal transplant.

The chain recombines TRBV29-1 with TRBJ2-3; 7 bases map to TRBD2. V lost 3 bases and J lost 0; bases outside the gene matches: 9. This CDR3 is built from 16 residues. CDR1 is SQVTM and CDR2 is ANQGSEA in the germline V gene. This CDR3 is CSVEDLAAISTDTQYF. CDR3 bases: TGCAGCGTTGAGGATCTAGCGGCGATTAGCACAGATACGCAGTATTTT.

This sequence joins TRBV11-2 and TRBJ2-5; 13 positions agree with TRBD2. This CDR3 has 17 amino acids. Germline values: CDR1 SGHAT, CDR2 FQNNGV. The trim removed 5 bases at V and 7 bases at J, leaving 13 bases unmatched. CDR3 region: CASSPRTSGSRMRTQYF. The CDR3, as DNA: TGTGCCAGCAGCCCCCGGACTAGCGGGAGTAGGATGAGGACCCAGTACTTC.

V and J are TRBV19 and TRBJ2-1; D might be TRBD1 (6 bases). With 8 bases removed from V and 2 bases from J, the gap between germline ends came to 10 bases. Germline loops: CDR1 LNHDA, CDR2 SQIVND (reference sequence). The CDR3 covers 13 residues. DNA for the CDR3: TGTGCCAGTGGGACACCGACCTACAATGAGCAGTTCTTC. Translating gives CASGTPTYNEQFF.

The chain links TRBV7-9 to TRBJ2-7; TRBD1 is a possible D gene (6 bases). Per the germline V gene, CDR1 is SEHNR and CDR2 is FQNEAQ (reference sequence). The V end lost 3 bases, the J end lost 2 bases, and 17 bases lay between the germline ends. This CDR3 comprises 16 residues. CDR3 loop: CASSFKKDRPPYEQYF. CDR3 nucleotide sequence: TGTGCCAGCAGCTTTAAAAAAGACAGGCCCCCCTACGAGCAGTACTTC.

The V and J genes are TRBV19 and TRBJ2-1, with TRBD2 matching 7 bases. Germline V gives CDR1 LNHDA, CDR2 SQIVND (reference sequence). This CDR3 has 15 amino acids. Trimming removed 5 bases from V and 5 bases from J; junction bases left unmatched: 9. CDR3 residues: CASSWREFWDNEQFF. The CDR3 nucleotides are TGTGCCAGTAGTTGGCGGGAGTTTTGGGACAATGAGCAGTTCTTC.

V gene TRBV6-1 combines with J gene TRBJ2-7, with D unclear. V gave up 6 bases and J gave up 5 bases, with 8 bases separating them. From germline, CDR1 is MNHNS and CDR2 SASEGT. This CDR3 is built from 11 residues. The CDR3 DNA is TGTGCCAGCAGGCACAAACACGAGCAGTACTTC. It yields the protein CASRHKHEQYF.

This chain uses TRBV5-6 with TRBJ2-7, with TRBD2 matching 11 bases. Germline V gives CDR1 SGHDT, CDR2 YYEEEE. V was clipped by 4 bases and J by 0 bases; unmatched bases: 0. The CDR3 is 14 amino acids. As DNA, the CDR3 is TGTGCCAGCAGCGGACTAGCGGGCTCCTACGAGCAGTACTTC. As protein: CASSGLAGSYEQYF.

Turning to this clone: An end of the junction differs from the germline gene, which may be a read error. The gene calls are TRBV7-6 and TRBJ1-1; no definite D call. The germline CDR1 and CDR2 sequences are SGHVS and FNYEAQ. The CDR3 runs to 15 residues. The CDR3 coding sequence is TGTGCCAACAGCTTAGATTTGGGCGGAGACACTGAAGCTTTCTTT. It translates to CANSLDLGGDTEAFF.

This chain connects TRBV27 to TRBJ2-1; D might be TRBD1 or TRBD2, each matching 5 bases. Trimming cost V 0 bases and J 8 bases, with 11 bases left between them. CDR3 length equals 14 residues. Germline V gene lookup returns CDR1 MNHEY and CDR2 SMNVEV (reference sequence). The CDR3 is CASSLSAGSYEQFF. Here the CDR3 DNA reads TGTGCCAGCAGTTTATCGGCAGGGAGCTATGAGCAGTTCTTC.

The V call is TRBV5-4, the J call TRBJ2-5; 10 nucleotides match TRBD2. In germline, CDR1 is SGHNT, CDR2 YYREEE (reference sequence). This CDR3 spans 16 amino acids. V trimming: 4 bases; J trimming: 5 bases; junction bases outside the gene matches: 11. CDR3 residues: CASSPLGLAAGETQYF. Written as DNA, the CDR3 is TGTGCCAGCAGCCCGCTTGGACTAGCGGCGGGGGAGACCCAGTACTTC.

The genes are TRBV19 and TRBJ1-1; 8 positions agree with TRBD1. The CDR3 is made up of 15 amino acids. Germline-derived CDR1 and CDR2 are LNHDA and SQIVND (reference sequence). V gave up 5 bases and J gave up 1 base; unmatched junction bases: 6. CDR3: CASSSTGVRNTEAFF. DNA of the CDR3: TGTGCCAGTAGTTCGACAGGGGTGAGGAACACTGAAGCTTTCTTT.

The chain recombines TRBV4-1 with TRBJ2-5; 10 positions agree with TRBD2. Per the germline V gene, CDR1 is MGHRA and CDR2 is YSYEKL. Trimming took 6 bases from V and 5 from J; bases not matched to a gene: 9. The CDR3 runs to 15 residues. CDR3 coding DNA: TGCGCCAGCAGTCCAGTAGATAGCGGGAGGGAGACCCAGTACTTC. Amino acid sequence: CASSPVDSGRETQYF.

The genes are TRBV5-5 and TRBJ1-1; D is uncertain. V was cut by 4 bases and J by 7 bases, with 14 bases left in between. This CDR3 spans 13 amino acids. CDR1 is SGHKS, CDR2 YYEKEE, per germline (reference sequence). The CDR3 bases are TGTGCCAGCAGCGTGGACCCTGACCATGAAGCTTTCTTT. This encodes CASSVDPDHEAFF.

As to this clone: One end of the junction does not line up with germline, which may come from a read error. The rearrangement joins TRBV27 to TRBJ2-3, with a weak D call TRBD2 (5 bases). This CDR3 has 12 residues. The germline V gene has CDR1 MNHEY and CDR2 SMNVEV (reference sequence). DNA for the CDR3: TGTGCCAGCATTGCTAGCAGAGATACGCAGTATTTT. It translates to CASIASRDTQYF.

The chain combines TRBV7-6 with TRBJ2-5; D unresolved. CDR1 and CDR2 (germline): SGHVS, FNYEAQ. There are 15 residues in the CDR3. Trimming cost V 1 base and J 5 bases, with 14 bases left between them. CDR3 DNA sequence: TGTGCCAGCAGCTTAGATATTGTGGATGGGGAGACCCAGTACTTC. Amino acid sequence: CASSLDIVDGETQYF. Based on the CDR3 plus reference TRBV7-6 and TRBJ2-5, the full variable domain is GAGVSQSPRYKVTKRGQDVALRCDPISGHVSLYWYRQALGQGPEFLTYFNYEAQQDKSGLPNDRFSAERPEGSISTLTIQRTEQRDSAMYRCASSLDIVDGETQYFGPGTRLLVL.

CDR3 loop: CASTSGTSHQETQYF. The CDR3 DNA reads TGTGCCAGTACCTCCGGGACTAGCCACCAAGAGACCCAGTACTTC. V is TRBV19 and J is TRBJ2-5, with TRBD2 identical over 9 bases. The CDR3 length is 15 residues. CDR1 is LNHDA and CDR2 is SQIVND in the germline V gene (reference sequence). The ends lost 7 bases at V and 0 bases at J; junction bases unmatched: 6.

The chain carries TRBV10-3 and TRBJ2-1; 11 nucleotides line up with TRBD2. Germline CDR1 ENHRY, CDR2 SYGVKD. With V trimmed by 7 bases and J by 5 bases, 19 bases remained unmatched. This CDR3 is 19 amino acids long. The CDR3 is CAINGPASGRPGIDNEQFF. The CDR3 nucleotides read TGTGCCATCAACGGCCCGGCTAGCGGGAGGCCGGGGATTGACAATGAGCAGTTCTTC.

The rearrangement uses TRBV7-3 and TRBJ1-1; perhaps TRBD1 as D (6 bases). From germline, CDR1 is SGHTA and CDR2 FQGTGA. V dropped 2 bases and J dropped 0 bases, with 19 bases sitting between them. This CDR3 is 18 amino acids long. CDR3 coding DNA: TGTGCCAGCAGCTTATTAGGGGGAGGAAGGCTTTTGAACACTGAAGCTTTCTTT. It is translated as CASSLLGGGRLLNTEAFF.

The rearrangement joins TRBV7-9 to TRBJ2-1, with TRBD2 identical over 9 bases. This CDR3 has 18 amino acids. V gave up 5 bases and J gave up 4 bases; unmatched junction bases: 15. Germline V gene lookup returns CDR1 SEHNR and CDR2 FQNEAQ (reference sequence). CDR3 amino acids: CASSKDTKTSGRYNEQFF. The CDR3 bases are TGTGCCAGCAGCAAAGATACTAAGACTAGCGGCCGATACAATGAGCAGTTCTTC. Complete variable domain (other parts from reference TRBV7-9 and TRBJ2-1): DTGVSQNPRHKITKRGQNVTFRCDPISEHNRLYWYRQTLGQGPEFLTYFQNEAQLEKSRLLSDRFSAERPKGSFSTLEIQRTEQGDSAMYLCASSKDTKTSGRYNEQFFGPGTRLTVL.

The chain combines TRBV5-8 with TRBJ1-3, with no clear D. The CDR3 loop spans 15 amino acids. Between the trimmed V and J ends, which lost 0 bases and 2 bases, there was a span of 9 bases. Germline V gene lookup returns CDR1 SGHTS and CDR2 YDEGEE. The CDR3 DNA reads as TGTGCCAGCAGCTTGGACCCTTCAACTGGAAACACCATATATTTT. This codes for CASSLDPSTGNTIYF.